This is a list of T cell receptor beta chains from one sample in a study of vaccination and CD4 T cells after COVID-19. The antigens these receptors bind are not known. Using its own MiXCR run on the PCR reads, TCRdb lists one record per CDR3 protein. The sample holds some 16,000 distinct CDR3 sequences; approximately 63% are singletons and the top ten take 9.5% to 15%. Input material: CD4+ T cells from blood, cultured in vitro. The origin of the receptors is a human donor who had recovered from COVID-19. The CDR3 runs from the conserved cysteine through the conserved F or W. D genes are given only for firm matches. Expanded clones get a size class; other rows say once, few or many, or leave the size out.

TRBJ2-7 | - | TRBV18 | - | TGTGCCAGCTCACCACCGGCGGGGGCGGGGTCCGAGCAGTACTTC | CASSPPAGAGSEQYF
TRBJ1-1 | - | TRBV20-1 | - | TGCAGTGCTAGTCCCAGGGCGAACACTGAAGCTTTCTTT | CSASPRANTEAFF
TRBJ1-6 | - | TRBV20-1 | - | TGCAGTGCTAGAGAAGGAGGGCTGGTAGATTCACCCCTCCACTTT | CSAREGGLVDSPLHF
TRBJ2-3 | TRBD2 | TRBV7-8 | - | TGTGCCAGCAGCAGATGGCGGGAGGGCCTTGGCGGGACAGATACGCAGTATTTT | CASSRWREGLGGTDTQYF
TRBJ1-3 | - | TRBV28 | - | TGTGCCAGCAGATACACCGCGGGACCGAACTCTGGAAACACCATATATTTT | CASRYTAGPNSGNTIYF
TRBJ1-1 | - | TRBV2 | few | TGTGCCAGCAGTGTTGCAGGAACCAATGAAGCTTTCTTT | CASSVAGTNEAFF
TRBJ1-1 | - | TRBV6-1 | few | TGTGCCAGCATGGAAAGGAACACTGAAGCTTTCTTT | CASMERNTEAFF
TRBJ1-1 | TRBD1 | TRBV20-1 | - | TGCAGTCCCGGGACAGGAAATATGAACACTGAAGCTTTCTTT | CSPGTGNMNTEAFF
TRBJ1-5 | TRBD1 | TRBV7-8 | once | TGTGCCAGCAGCACTCAGGCAGGGGGCTTAAATCAGCCCCAGCATTTT | CASSTQAGGLNQPQHF
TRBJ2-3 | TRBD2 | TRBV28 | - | TGTGCCAGCAGTCTGGGAGGGAATTCAGATACGCAGTATTTT | CASSLGGNSDTQYF
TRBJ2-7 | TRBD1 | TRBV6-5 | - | TGTGCCAGCAGTTATCAATCCGGGACAGGGATGGCATACGAGCAGTACTTC | CASSYQSGTGMAYEQYF
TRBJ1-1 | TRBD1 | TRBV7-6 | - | TGTGCCAGCAGCTTAGGTGGACAGGGGATCCCTGAAGCTTTCTTT | CASSLGGQGIPEAFF
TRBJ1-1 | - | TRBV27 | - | TGTGCCAGCAGTGACCCATACTCTTTTGAAGCTTTCTTT | CASSDPYSFEAFF
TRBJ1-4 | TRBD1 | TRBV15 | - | TGTGCCACCAGCCCCGACAGGGGGCAGGAAAAACTGTTTTTT | CATSPDRGQEKLFF
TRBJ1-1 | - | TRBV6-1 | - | TGTGCCAGCAGGGAGATAGGGGCGCGGGCTTTCTTT | CASREIGARAFF
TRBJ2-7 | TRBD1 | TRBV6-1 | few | TGTGCCAGCAGACCCAGCCCCACCGGGACAGGGGGCCACCAGCAGTACTTC | CASRPSPTGTGGHQQYF
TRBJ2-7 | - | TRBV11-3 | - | TGTGCCAGCAGCGTAGGGGTCTACGAGCAGTACTTC | CASSVGVYEQYF
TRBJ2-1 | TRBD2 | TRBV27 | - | TGTGCCAGCAGCCTACTGAGCGGGAGTGGGAACAATGAGCAGTTCTTC | CASSLLSGSGNNEQFF
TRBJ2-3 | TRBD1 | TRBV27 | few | TGTGCCAGCAGTCCTACAGGGGTAGTGGATACGCAGTATTTT | CASSPTGVVDTQYF
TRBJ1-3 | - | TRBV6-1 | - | TGTGCCAGCAGCCACCTAACGGGGGCTGGAAACACCATATATTTT | CASSHLTGAGNTIYF
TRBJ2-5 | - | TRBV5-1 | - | TGCGCCAGCAGCACAGGACAACAAGAGACCCAGTACTTC | CASSTGQQETQYF
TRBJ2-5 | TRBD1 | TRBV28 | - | TGTGCCAGCAGTTTTAGGACAGGGCGAAAGACCCAGTACTTC | CASSFRTGRKTQYF
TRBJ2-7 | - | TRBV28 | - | TGTGCCACCTCAACCTCCTACGAGCAGTACTTC | CATSTSYEQYF
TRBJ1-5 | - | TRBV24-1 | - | TGTGCCACCAGTGACGATAGCAATCAGCCCCAGCATTTT | CATSDDSNQPQHF
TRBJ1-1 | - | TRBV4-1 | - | TGCGCCAGCGGATCCATTAGAAGCGTGGGATTAGAGGCTTTCTTT | CASGSIRSVGLEAFF
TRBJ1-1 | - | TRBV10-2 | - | TGCGCCAGCAGTGAACCGGGCTTGAACACTGAGGCTTTCTTT | CASSEPGLNTEAFF